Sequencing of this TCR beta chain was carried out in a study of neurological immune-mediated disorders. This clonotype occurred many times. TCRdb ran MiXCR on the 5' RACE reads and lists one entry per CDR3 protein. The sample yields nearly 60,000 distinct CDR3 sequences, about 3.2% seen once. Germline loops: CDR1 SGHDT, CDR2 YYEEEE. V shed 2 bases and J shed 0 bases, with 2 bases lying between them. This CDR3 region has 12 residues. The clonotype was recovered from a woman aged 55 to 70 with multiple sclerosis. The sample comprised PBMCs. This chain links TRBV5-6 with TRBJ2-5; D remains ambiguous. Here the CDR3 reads CASSFDQETQYF. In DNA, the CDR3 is TGTGCCAGCAGCTTCGACCAAGAGACCCAGTACTTC.